The TCR beta chain described here comes from a study of CD4 T cells in relation to SARS-CoV-2 and coronaviruses. Study information: PBMCs were cultured with antigen for over 8 days before TCR beta sequencing.

Notes on this clone: The antigen is not known.

The unexposed donors gave CD4+ T cells in 2011-2018, prior to COVID-19. The cells were cultured for around ten days before CD4+ T cells were isolated. Measured with immunoSEQ multiplex PCR; TCRdb has only the in-frame clones, and not every one. The sample gives under 20,000 clones, about 73% of which show up once; approximately 31% is in the top ten. This TCR came from a human donor in good health. Source material: CD4+ T cells from PBMCs, cultured in vitro.

In DNA, the CDR3 is TGTGCCAGCAGCTTAGATGCCCACGAGCAGTACTTC. Translated, it gives CASSLDAHEQYF. The chain couples TRBV11-3 to TRBJ2-7; D not certain. The V gene lost 0 bases and the J gene lost 5 bases, with 5 bases spanning the gap. Germline lookup yields CDR1 SGHNT and CDR2 YENEEA. The CDR3 spans 12 residues.